The 12 T cell receptor beta chains reported below all come from one sample, sequenced in a study of T cell repertoires in cytomegalovirus infection. Their antigen targets remain unknown. In TCRdb, the reads were re-called with MiXCR into one record per CDR3 protein. Found here are roughly 180,000 distinct CDR3 sequences, about 20% of them singletons; the top ten hold 25%. Sample: CD8+ T cells from cultured PBMCs, taken from culture after CMV antigen stimulation. The source of these receptors is a human donor in good health (CMV status not recorded). Some clones in this sample may be carry-over from other donors' samples.

The chain uses TRBV7-6 and TRBJ1-5; D may be TRBD1 (6 bases). Germline CDR1 reads SGHVS; CDR2 reads FNYEAQ. Trimming cost V 5 bases and J 6 bases, with 14 bases left between them. The CDR3 has 14 amino acids. The CDR3 nucleotides read TGTGCCAGCAGCGTCAGGGGCGCGGGTCAGCCCCAGCATTTT. Its translation is CASSVRGAGQPQHF.

The chain has TRBV7-9 and TRBJ2-5; the D gene is possibly TRBD2 (7 bases). The V end was cut by 1 base, the J end by 0 bases, with 12 bases between. The V gene's germline CDR1 is SEHNR and CDR2 FQNEAQ (reference sequence). This CDR3 spans 16 amino acids. CDR3 sequence reads: CASSLVGGPYQETQYF. CDR3 DNA sequence: TGTGCCAGCAGCTTAGTCGGGGGGCCGTACCAAGAGACCCAGTACTTC.

This clonotype was seen more than once but under ten times. The V gene is TRBV12-3 or TRBV12-4, the J gene TRBJ1-5; tentative D call: TRBD1 (5 bases). Trimming took 3 bases from V and 3 from J, leaving 12 bases between them. The CDR3 consists of 15 residues. The chain's CDR3 is CASSFGGSHNQPQHF. CDR3 DNA: TGTGCCAGCAGTTTCGGGGGTAGCCACAATCAGCCCCAGCATTTT.

This clonotype appeared a few times. This chain joins TRBV5-5 and TRBJ1-5; tentative D call: TRBD1 (5 bases). V lost 2 bases to trimming and J lost 9 bases, with 18 bases between them. CDR1 is SGHKS and CDR2 is YYEKEE in the germline V gene (reference sequence). The CDR3 is 15 residues long. DNA of the CDR3: TGTGCCAGCAGCTTCCGGGACTCTCAAAATTGGCCCCAGCATTTT. Its translation: CASSFRDSQNWPQHF.

In regard to this clonotype: At one of its ends the junction is not consistent with the germline gene, which may arise from a read error. The V and J genes are TRBV7-2 and TRBJ2-2, with 7 bases identical to TRBD1. CDR1 and CDR2 from the germline V gene are SGHTA and FQGNSA. This CDR3 is built from 17 residues. CDR3 coding DNA: TGTGCCATCAGCCCCACCCGACAGGGTTGGAACACCGGGGAGCTGTTTTTT. This gives the protein CAISPTRQGWNTGELFF.

The rearrangement uses TRBV7-9 and TRBJ1-1; D might be TRBD1 (6 bases). V lost 5 bases, J lost 0 bases, and 13 bases lay in between. This CDR3 contains 15 residues. Germline CDR1 is SEHNR and CDR2 is FQNEAQ (reference sequence). CDR3 residues: CASSAGGQMNTEAFF. In DNA form, the CDR3 reads TGTGCCAGCAGCGCCGGAGGACAGATGAACACTGAAGCTTTCTTT.

This clonotype came up once. This chain connects TRBV6-2 or TRBV6-3 to TRBJ1-2, with 7 bases identical to TRBD1. The CDR3 extends over 15 amino acids. V lost 2 bases, J lost 4 bases, and 7 bases stayed unmatched. Germline lookup yields CDR1 MNHEY and CDR2 SVGEGT. The CDR3 here is CASSYEGGQLYGYTF. In DNA, the CDR3 is TGTGCCAGCAGTTACGAGGGGGGACAGCTCTATGGCTACACCTTC.

J is TRBJ1-1 and V is TRBV7-9, with D maybe TRBD1 (5 bases). The CDR3 totals 14 residues. The ends were cut back, 1 base at V and 7 bases at J, with 13 bases in the middle. Germline CDR1 and CDR2: SEHNR and FQNEAQ (reference sequence). This chain's CDR3 is CASSLGGDRNEAFF. In nucleotides, the CDR3 is TGTGCCAGCAGCTTAGGGGGTGACAGAAATGAAGCTTTCTTT.

This clonotype was seen many times. The rearrangement joins TRBV4-2 to TRBJ2-3, with 10 nucleotides matching TRBD2. The CDR3 has 17 residues. Losses at the gene ends were 0 bases for V and 6 bases for J; bases not matched to a gene: 9. In germline, CDR1 is LGHNA, CDR2 YNFKEQ. The CDR3 region has the DNA TGTGCCAGCAGCCAAGAAGGGACTAGCGACCTGAGGGATACGCAGTATTTT. It yields the protein CASSQEGTSDLRDTQYF.

This sequence joins TRBV9 and TRBJ1-5; 7 positions agree with TRBD1. Losses at the gene ends were 0 bases for V and 7 bases for J; bases not matched to a gene: 1. The CDR3 contains 13 residues. Germline CDR1 reads SGDLS; CDR2 reads YYNGEE. CDR3 DNA: TGTGCCAGCAGCGTAGAGGGGGCGCAGCCCCAGCATTTT. Its translation: CASSVEGAQPQHF.

In this sample, this clonotype turned up many times. The rearrangement links TRBV10-3 to TRBJ1-6, with unresolved D. The CDR3 contains 16 residues. Germline V gene lookup returns CDR1 ENHRY and CDR2 SYGVKD. Trimming stripped 4 bases from V and 9 bases from J, with 19 bases between. The CDR3: CAISAFLIIKRSPLHF. DNA of the CDR3: TGTGCCATCAGTGCTTTTCTAATTATCAAACGTTCACCCCTCCACTTT.

The genes are TRBV6-5 and TRBJ1-1; D unclear. V lost 4 bases, J lost 2 bases, and 11 bases lay in between. The CDR3 extends over 14 amino acids. Germline assignment: CDR1 MNHEY and CDR2 SVGAGI. This CDR3 is CASSSQHSNTEAFF. CDR3 sequence (DNA): TGTGCCAGCAGTTCGCAGCATTCTAACACTGAAGCTTTCTTT.